The clone carrying this T cell receptor (beta chain) occurred once. These data originate in a study of blood T cell repertoires in COVID-19. Sequenced by immunoSEQ multiplex PCR; TCRdb stores in-frame clones only, minus some. The sample has under 250,000 clones; 84% are singletons. Germline CDR1 and CDR2: MDHEN and SYDVKM. The CDR3 totals 14 residues. Trimming at V came to 2 bases and at J to 5 bases, leaving 3 bases not matched to a gene. The chain couples TRBV28 to TRBJ2-7, with TRBD2 identical over 10 bases. Sequencing was performed on peripheral blood. The sequence was collected from a human donor in a cohort sampled during active COVID-19. CDR3 loop: CASSLLAGAHEQYF. For the CDR3, the DNA is TGTGCCAGCAGTTTACTAGCGGGAGCCCACGAGCAGTACTTC.